A selection of T cell receptor beta chains follows, all from one sample in a study of CD8 T cells in ankylosing spondylitis. A single record per CDR3 protein comes from TCRdb applying MiXCR to the 5' RACE reads. This table has 30,000 or so distinct CDR3 sequences, roughly 5.3% appearing once. Sample: blood, either unsorted or a sorted T cell fraction (not recorded which). Receptor source: a female donor with ankylosing spondylitis or in good health (not recorded which). The CDR3 runs from the conserved cysteine through the conserved F or W. Fields, in order: J gene, D gene, V gene, clone size, CDR3 DNA, CDR3 protein. D genes are given only for firm matches. Clone size appears in some rows only: once, few, many, or a class for an expanded clone.

TRBJ2-2,TRBD2,TRBV9,many,TGTGCCAGCAGCGTAGTTCTAGCGGGAGGAACCGGGGAGCTGTTTTTT,CASSVVLAGGTGELFF
TRBJ2-1,TRBD2,TRBV9,many,TGTGCCAGCAGCACTAGCGGGGGGCCGACGGTTGAGCAGTTCTTC,CASSTSGGPTVEQFF
TRBJ2-3,TRBD2,TRBV9,few,TGTGCCAGCAGCCCAGGGCGGGGGGATACGCAGTATTTT,CASSPGRGDTQYF
TRBJ2-3,-,TRBV9,medium-sized,TGTGCCAGCAGCGTAAGGGATGCCGCAGATACGCAGTATTTT,CASSVRDAADTQYF
TRBJ2-5,TRBD2,TRBV9,many,TGTGCCAGCAGCCACCGCGGGACTAGCGGCCCCTCGTACCAAGAGACCCAGTACTTC,CASSHRGTSGPSYQETQYF
TRBJ1-6,-,TRBV9,many,TGTGCCAGCAGCGCCAGTGGGGAGGGATCCTCTTCACCCCTCCACTTT,CASSASGEGSSSPLHF
TRBJ2-2,-,TRBV9,few,TGTGCCAGCAGCGGGACAACGAACACCGGGGAGCTGTTTTTT,CASSGTTNTGELFF
TRBJ1-6,TRBD1,TRBV9,many,TGTGCCAGCAGCGTTACAGGGGGAGTGGGCTCACCCCTCCACTTT,CASSVTGGVGSPLHF
TRBJ2-1,-,TRBV9,many,TGTGCCAGCAGCGCAGTGGGGTCCTACAATGAGCAGTTCTTC,CASSAVGSYNEQFF
TRBJ1-5,-,TRBV9,medium-sized,TGTGCCAGCAGCGTAGGTGACCTCTCTGGTCAGCCCCAGCATTTT,CASSVGDLSGQPQHF
TRBJ2-3,-,TRBV9,many,TGTGCCAGCAGCGCTACAGGAAGCACAGATACGCAGTATTTT,CASSATGSTDTQYF
TRBJ1-5,-,TRBV6-4,many,TGTGCCAGCAGTGACCGGGCAGGTGATAGCAATCAGCCCCAGCATTTT,CASSDRAGDSNQPQHF
TRBJ2-3,TRBD2,TRBV9,few,TGTGCCAGCAGCGTAGGCCTAGCGGGGGGGCTTGGCACAGATACGCAGTATTTT,CASSVGLAGGLGTDTQYF
TRBJ1-1,-,TRBV9,-,TGTGCCAGCAGCGTAGCTCCTTTTACTGAAGCTTTCTTT,CASSVAPFTEAFF
TRBJ2-1,TRBD2,TRBV9,few,TGTGCCAGCAGCCCATCTAGCGGGGGTGGGAGTGAGCAGTTCTTC,CASSPSSGGGSEQFF
TRBJ2-3,-,TRBV9,-,TGTGCCAGCAGTTCTCCGGGGGGCGGGAGTGGTACAGATACGCAGTATTTT,CASSSPGGGSGTDTQYF